This section outlines one TCR beta chain sequence together with its context. This entry is derived from a study of technical replicates of blood from several donors. Repertoires were generated with immunoSEQ multiplex PCR, while TCRdb's copy carries only in-frame clones and drops some. The table lists 75,000 or so clones, 90% to 95% of them singletons. Germline CDR1 is SGHVS and CDR2 is FNYEAQ. The CDR3 contains 15 residues. V was pared by 0 bases and J by 0 bases, with 8 bases between. The receptor comes from a human donor in good health. Sequencing was done on a sample of T cells isolated from PBMCs. The chain joins TRBV7-6 to TRBJ1-1; D uncertain. The CDR3 here is CASSLAVNMNTEAFF. CDR3 coding DNA: TGTGCCAGCAGCTTAGCGGTAAACATGAACACTGAAGCTTTCTTT.